This paragraph covers one TCR beta chain sequence. Its binding antigen is unknown. Base qualities are missing; no much larger clone stands one base away. At the junction V is shortened by 0 bases and J by 4 bases, with 10 bases in between. CDR1 and CDR2, per the germline V gene, are SGHRS and YFSETQ. Spanning cysteine to phenylalanine, the CDR3 consists of 15 amino acids. Only CDR3 DNA remains: 45 bases, in frame from the first base. TCR beta CDR3 regions were amplified by multiplex PCR using the immunoSEQ immune profiling system, following the manufacturer's instructions. Sequencing was performed on an Illumina NextSeq system. From the authors' description of their analysis: The immunoSEQ Analyzer platform handled processing of the sequence data, and clonality was calculated by taking the square root of Simpson's index of productive rearrangements. Jensen-Shannon distance served as the measure of similarity in V and J usage, while OLGA was used to compute CDR3 generation probabilities. The immuneACCESS database (August 2020) and VDJdb (December 2020) were searched for shared CDR3 sequences. Not all clones reach the TCRdb copy of this immuneACCESS table, which keeps in-frame sequences only. Checked studies attribute under half of the gap to unresolved V genes and leave the rest unexplained. The D gene and trimming were derived from the DNA, and the V and J assignments and clone size from that table. This sample comprises 15,000 to 20,000 clones, over 95% of them detected only once. The top ten clones comprise about 0.6% of the sample.

The sample belongs to a study of monozygotic twins with cystic fibrosis (dated by TCRdb to 2020 to 2023). Turning to the overall study: Barcoded libraries were prepared from roughly 3 micrograms of fragmented DNA with 15 PCR cycles. The study compared TCR beta repertoires within and between 16 monozygotic twin pairs with cystic fibrosis to assess genetic influence on V and J gene usage. The cohort comprised ten female and six male twin pairs aged about 2.0 to 36.4 years, median around 8.6 years, mostly children and adolescents. Twins were ranked among around 1,000 cohort participants for weight-for-height and FEVPerc (FEV1 disease centile) at the day of blood sampling. Data for three of the twin pairs had been reported earlier in a different context. The full study reports these points: The cohort was small, and no association was found between shared CDR3 numbers and age, concordance or disease severity. Simpson clonality tended to be low (median about 0.0095), which suggests a naive-dominated repertoire, although clonality was higher in the most severely affected patients. Nucleotide-identical clonotype sharing was significantly higher within monozygotic CF twin pairs than between unrelated CF individuals (P = 0.000026, Mann-Whitney). V gene usage was most similar to the co-twin for 13 of 16 pairs, and J usage for 8 of 16 pairs, suggesting genetic constraints.

The twin pairs came from the European Cystic Fibrosis Twin and Sibling Study Cohort, which recruited patients from about 160 CF clinics across 14 European countries. Zygosity and CFTR genotype were confirmed in-house, and zygosity was tested by multiplex PCR of nine short tandem repeat loci. Peripheral blood was sampled from each twin, with clinical parameters recorded on the day of blood sampling. Phenol/chloroform extraction was used to isolate genomic DNA from peripheral blood cells, and the DNA was then kept in TE buffer at 4 degrees C. Sequencing input: blood. The chain links TRBV5-1 with TRBJ2-2, with the D call perhaps TRBD1 or TRBD2, as 5 bases match in each case. The TCR sequence derives from a girl aged 2 to 10 with cystic fibrosis. For the CDR3, the sequence is CASSLGAGSTGELFF. In nucleotide form, the sequence is TGCGCCAGCAGCTTGGGGGCAGGGAGCACCGGGGAGCTGTTTTTT.